Each of the 20 T cell receptor beta chains below was sequenced from the same sample in a study of regulatory T cells in long-lasting Graves disease. Both iRepertoire HTBI primers and Arm-PCR of CDR3 regions were used to build the TCR beta libraries. TCRdb passed the multiplex PCR reads through MiXCR, listing each CDR3 protein once. The sample gives approximately 300,000 distinct CDR3 sequences, 15% to 20% of which show up once; roughly 35% is in the top ten. The time point is: newly diagnosed GD, antithyroid drugs for less than 3 months. RNA extracted from PBMCs served as the sequencing template. The input for sequencing was peripheral blood mononuclear cells (PBMCs), taken at new diagnosis, from a patient treated with antithyroid drugs. The receptors derive from a female donor with Graves disease.

The rearrangement links TRBV28 to TRBJ1-5; possibly TRBD1 for D (5 bases). Trimming removed 5 bases at V and 1 base at J, with 18 bases between. Germline CDR1 reads MDHEN; CDR2 reads SYDVKM. The CDR3 sequence is 17 residues long. The CDR3 nucleotides are TGTGCCAGCAGTCCTCAGCAAGGGGCAATCAGCAATCAGCCCCAGCATTTT. It translates to CASSPQQGAISNQPQHF. Full variable domain (missing parts from reference TRBV28 and TRBJ1-5): DVKVTQSSRYLVKRTGEKVFLECVQDMDHENMFWYRQDPGLGLRLIYFSYDVKMKEKGDIPEGYSVSREKKERFSLILESASTNQTSMYLCASSPQQGAISNQPQHFGDGTRLSIL.

The rearrangement uses TRBV19 and TRBJ1-6; D unresolved. The germline gives CDR1 LNHDA, CDR2 SQIVND (reference sequence). The CDR3 extends over 16 amino acids. V lost 4 bases, J lost 1 base, and 11 bases lay in between. The CDR3: CASSTLGGSYNSPLHF. CDR3 DNA: TGTGCCAGTAGTACCCTCGGAGGTTCCTATAATTCACCCCTCCACTTT.

This clonotype was seen many times. V is TRBV11-3 and J is TRBJ2-7; possible D gene TRBD1, 6 bases. The CDR3 spans 16 residues. Trimming removed 2 bases at V and 0 bases at J, with 14 bases between. Germline assignment: CDR1 SGHNT and CDR2 YENEEA. The CDR3 protein is CASSLRGTLSSYEQYF. CDR3 in DNA: TGTGCCAGCAGCTTAAGAGGGACACTAAGCTCCTACGAGCAGTACTTC.

The chain combines TRBV20-1 with TRBJ2-1; 14 nucleotides align to TRBD2. CDR1 is DFQATT, CDR2 SNEGSKA, per germline (reference sequence). V trimming: 6 bases; J trimming: 6 bases; junction bases outside the gene matches: 10. The CDR3 runs 16 residues. DNA of the CDR3: TGCAGTGCACACCCACCGGGACTAGCGGGAGTCAATGAGCAGTTCTTC. It is translated as CSAHPPGLAGVNEQFF.

CDR3 amino acids: CASSDMGLNTGELFF. As DNA, the CDR3 is TGTGCCAGCAGTGATATGGGACTGAACACCGGGGAGCTGTTTTTT. The chain has TRBV2 and TRBJ2-2; D perhaps matches TRBD2 (6 bases). The CDR3 covers 15 residues. The V end was cut by 3 bases, the J end by 1 base, with 9 bases between. Germline loops: CDR1 SNHLY, CDR2 FYNNEI. Combining the CDR3 with reference TRBV2 and TRBJ2-2 gives the whole variable domain EPEVTQTPSHQVTQMGQEVILRCVPISNHLYFYWYRQILGQKVEFLVSFYNNEISEKSEIFDDQFSVERPDGSNFTLKIRSTKLEDSAMYFCASSDMGLNTGELFFGEGSRLTVL.

The chain carries TRBV7-9 and TRBJ1-2, with D unresolved. Germline CDR1 reads SEHNR; CDR2 reads FQNEAQ (reference sequence). This CDR3 comprises 15 residues. V was trimmed by 2 bases and J by 1 base, leaving 11 bases between them. CDR3 protein: CASSLPPGNNYGYTF. For the CDR3, the DNA is TGTGCCAGCAGCTTACCTCCCGGGAATAACTATGGCTACACCTTC.

Ten or more counts support this clonotype. The V gene is TRBV12-3 or TRBV12-4, the J gene TRBJ1-4; D gene ambiguous. This CDR3 contains 15 residues. Trimming removed 3 bases at V and 7 bases at J, with 15 bases between. CDR3 residues: CASSFGIGRGEKLFF. CDR3 bases: TGTGCCAGCAGTTTCGGGATCGGACGCGGTGAAAAACTGTTTTTT.

This clonotype has a count of ten or more. The chain combines TRBV9 with TRBJ2-1, with D unresolved. The CDR3 has 15 residues. Germline lookup yields CDR1 SGDLS and CDR2 YYNGEE. Trimming removed 4 bases from V and 3 bases from J, with 14 bases in between. The DNA of the CDR3 is TGTGCCAGCAGCCCCGGCCCTTTGAGCTACAATGAGCAGTTCTTC. This gives the protein CASSPGPLSYNEQFF.

This clonotype has only a few counts. J is TRBJ2-1 and V is TRBV7-2, with D unresolved. CDR3 length: 12 residues. Trimming removed 5 bases at V and 8 bases at J, with 10 bases between. The germline gives CDR1 SGHTA, CDR2 FQGNSA. CDR3 coding DNA: TGTGCCAGCAGCCCAACGTCCCATGAGCAGTTCTTC. Translating gives CASSPTSHEQFF.

A remark on this clonotype: Given a much more abundant clone one base away, this may be a read error. The DNA of the CDR3 is TGTGCCAGCAGCCCCACCTGGGCCGGCCGCTCCTCCTACGAGCAGTACTTC. It yields the protein CASSPTWAGRSSYEQYF. The chain joins TRBV11-2 to TRBJ2-7; D remains unclear. Germline CDR1 is SGHAT and CDR2 is FQNNGV. With 5 bases removed from V and 0 bases from J, the gap between germline ends came to 20 bases. The CDR3 is 17 amino acids.

This clonotype has at least ten counts. The chain links TRBV6-4 to TRBJ2-1; 7 nucleotides agree with TRBD2. Germline V gene data show CDR1 as MRHNA and CDR2 as SNTAGT. With 4 bases clipped from V and 1 base from J, the junction kept 10 bases outside the gene matches. The CDR3 is 17 residues long. Written as DNA, the CDR3 is TGTGCCAGCAGTGCGGGGGGTGTGGGGGTGTCCTACAATGAGCAGTTCTTC. This gives the protein CASSAGGVGVSYNEQFF.

This clonotype was seen at least ten times. The gene calls are TRBV7-2 and TRBJ2-2; D remains ambiguous. The V gene lost 2 bases and the J gene lost 3 bases, with 7 bases spanning the gap. In germline, CDR1 is SGHTA, CDR2 FQGNSA. The CDR3 contains 14 residues. CDR3 DNA: TGTGCCAGCAGCTTATTTCCACACACCGGGGAGCTGTTTTTT. Residues: CASSLFPHTGELFF. The entire variable domain, with the rest obtained from reference TRBV7-2 and TRBJ2-2, is as follows: GAGVSQSPSNKVTEKGKDVELRCDPISGHTALYWYRQSLGQGLEFLIYFQGNSAPDKSGLPSDRFSAERTGGSVSTLTIQRTQQEDSAVYLCASSLFPHTGELFFGEGSRLTVL.

A word on this clonotype: A read error is the likely source, as a far larger clone sits one nucleotide away. The chain employs TRBV7-2 and TRBJ2-1; D is unclear. The CDR3 spans 14 residues. Trimming removed 4 bases at V and 4 bases at J, with 11 bases between. Germline-derived CDR1 and CDR2 are SGHTA and FQGNSA. The CDR3 nucleotides are TGTGCCAGCAGCTACGGCGGCTTATACAATGAGCAGTTCTTC. Encoded protein: CASSYGGLYNEQFF. Filled out from reference TRBV7-2 and TRBJ2-1, the complete variable domain reads GAGVSQSPSNKVTEKGKDVELRCDPISGHTALYWYRQSLGQGLEFLIYFQGNSAPDKSGLPSDRFSAERTGGSVSTLTIQRTQQEDSAVYLCASSYGGLYNEQFFGPGTRLTVL.

This clonotype showed up just a few times. This chain links TRBV19 with TRBJ2-1; weak D call: TRBD2 (5 bases). V was clipped by 6 bases and J by 15 bases, with 15 bases between them. Germline V gene sequence: CDR1 LNHDA, CDR2 SQIVND (reference sequence). This CDR3 is 11 amino acids long. In DNA, the CDR3 is TGTGCCAGTAGCCGGGATTTGAATCCGTTCTTC. Residues: CASSRDLNPFF.

The V and J genes are TRBV12-3 or TRBV12-4 and TRBJ2-2; 12 nucleotides line up with TRBD2. J gave up 0 bases and V 6 bases, and 11 bases lay outside the gene matches. The CDR3 contains 19 residues. CDR3 amino acids: CASRPGTSGSLANTGELFF. CDR3 coding DNA: TGTGCCAGCAGGCCCGGGACTAGCGGGTCTCTTGCGAACACCGGGGAGCTGTTTTTT.

This clonotype has at least ten counts. This chain links TRBV28 with TRBJ2-7, with a tentative D call TRBD2 (6 bases). The germline CDR1 and CDR2 sequences are MDHEN and SYDVKM. Deletions cut 3 bases from V and 7 bases from J, with 13 bases between. The CDR3 runs to 13 residues. As DNA, the CDR3 is TGTGCCAGCAGTTTTAGGGTGGCGGGAGAGCAGTACTTC. It specifies CASSFRVAGEQYF.

CDR3 coding DNA: TGTGCCAGCAGCTCGGACGCGGGGGGTCAAGAGACCCAGTACTTC. Translated, it gives CASSSDAGGQETQYF. The V call is TRBV11-2, the J call TRBJ2-5, with TRBD2 matching 8 bases. The germline gives CDR1 SGHAT, CDR2 FQNNGV. CDR3 length: 15 residues. Losses at the gene ends were 4 bases for V and 2 bases for J; bases not matched to a gene: 6.

A note on this clonotype: A much larger clone lies one base from this, so it may be a read error. The DNA of the CDR3 is TGTGCCGGCAGCTACACCCTCGACCGAGATACGCAGTATTTT. This gives the protein CAGSYTLDRDTQYF. The chain carries TRBV7-8 and TRBJ2-3; D unresolved. The CDR3 has 14 residues. Per the germline V gene, CDR1 is SGHVS and CDR2 is FQNEAQ.

The rearrangement links TRBV5-1 to TRBJ1-2; the D is unclear. CDR3 length equals 13 residues. V was pared by 0 bases and J by 6 bases, with 9 bases between. Germline V CDR1 and CDR2: SGHRS, YFSETQ. In DNA form, the CDR3 reads TGCGCCAGCAGCTTGGCCCGGAAAGATGGCTACACCTTC. Encoded protein: CASSLARKDGYTF.

This clonotype was seen at least ten times. V and J are TRBV3-1 and TRBJ2-4, with D tentatively TRBD2 (5 bases). This CDR3 region has 13 residues. Germline V lookup: CDR1 LGHDT, CDR2 YNNKEL (reference sequence). V lost 1 base and J 8 bases, leaving 9 bases between the germline ends. The CDR3 loop reads CASSQGSGDIQYF. In DNA, the CDR3 is TGTGCCAGCAGCCAAGGATCCGGGGACATTCAGTACTTC.